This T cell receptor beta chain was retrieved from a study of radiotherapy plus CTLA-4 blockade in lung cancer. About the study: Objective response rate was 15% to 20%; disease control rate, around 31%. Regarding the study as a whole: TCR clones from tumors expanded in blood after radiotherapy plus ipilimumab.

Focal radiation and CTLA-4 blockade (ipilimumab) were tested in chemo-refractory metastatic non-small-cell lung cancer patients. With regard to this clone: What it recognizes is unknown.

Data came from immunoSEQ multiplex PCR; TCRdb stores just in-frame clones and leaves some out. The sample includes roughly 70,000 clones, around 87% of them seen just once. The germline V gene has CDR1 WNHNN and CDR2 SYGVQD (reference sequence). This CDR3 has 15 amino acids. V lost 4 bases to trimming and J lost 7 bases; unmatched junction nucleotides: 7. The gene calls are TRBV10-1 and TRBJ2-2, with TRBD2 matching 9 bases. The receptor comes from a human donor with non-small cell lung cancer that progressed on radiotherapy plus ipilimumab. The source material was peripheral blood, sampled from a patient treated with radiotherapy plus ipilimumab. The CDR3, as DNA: TGCGCCAGCAGTGCTACTAGCGGGCTCGGCGGGGAGCTGTTTTTT. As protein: CASSATSGLGGELFF.